Below, one T cell receptor (beta chain) is given with its context. This clonotype was seen at least ten times. Its target antigen remains unknown. No qualities accompany the bases; no much larger clone lies one base away. This sample was included in a study of T-cell memory formation after mild COVID-19 (dated by TCRdb to the early 2020s). In the study overall: Most TCR sequence clusters were specific to one of the two donors. Longitudinal TCRalpha and TCRbeta repertoire sequencing tracked T-cell clones expanding and contracting after mild COVID-19 in two donors. The cohort was made up of two young adult volunteers, one female and one male, who were previously healthy. What the research found in general, with its limitations: Some responding clones were detected in pre-infection memory, suggesting pre-existing cross-reactive memory T cells joined the SARS-CoV-2 response. The study covered only a couple of mild cases, and larger cohorts including severe cases with pre-infection samples were considered necessary. SARS-CoV-2 specificity of the second-wave clones peaking on day 37 was not confirmed. From day 15 to 85, contracting clones showed balanced CD4/CD8 phenotypes, whereas a second wave of clones that expanded from day 15 to 37 leaned towards CD4+. Contracting CD4+ clones turned up mainly in the CM and EM memory subsets, whereas EMRA was where CD8+ clones were enriched.

Ficoll-Paque density gradient centrifugation was the method used to isolate PBMCs. Sequencer: Illumina NovaSeq 6000. TCRalpha and TCRbeta cDNA libraries were built by 5'RACE with constant-segment primers, adding sample barcodes and unique molecular identifiers. RNA was extracted from every sample with Trizol reagent. Libraries were amplified in two PCR steps, with a second sample barcode and Illumina TruSeq adapters added in the second step. Sequencing of the libraries was done on an Illumina NovaSeq, producing 2 x 150 bp paired-end reads. As for the authors' bioinformatics: With migec v1.2.7, reads were demultiplexed and then collapsed into UMI-guided consensus sequences. With mixcr v2.1.11, UMI consensuses were aligned to TRA and TRB V and J templates and assembled into clonotypes. Expanded or contracted clonotypes were those called significant by both edgeR and NoisET, with noise models trained on biological replicates. edgeR calls used a false discovery rate-adjusted p below 0.01 and a log2 fold-change threshold of 1. As an exploratory analysis of dynamics, PCA with hierarchical clustering was applied to max-normalized trajectories of the 1000 most abundant clonotypes. Separately sequenced CD4+ and CD8+ repertoires were used to assign a CD4 or CD8 phenotype to each responding clone. TCRdb reanalyzed the raw reads on its own, using fastp at Q25 for trimming and MiXCR for clone calling, and kept in-frame beta chains. Each CDR3 protein appears once, grouped with its most common genes and DNA. These V and J calls originate from TCRdb's pipeline instead of the authors' own analysis. This sample holds about 470,000 distinct CDR3 sequences; around a sixth were observed only once. The ten most abundant clones make up 10% to 15% of the sample.

The CDR3 sequence holds 16 residues, the cysteine and phenylalanine included. Solely the CDR3 DNA is kept, with 48 bases framed from the first base. After removal of 3 bases from V and 4 bases from J, the junction retains 4 bases not matched to a gene. From a lookup of the germline V gene, CDR1 and CDR2 are SGHTA and FQGNSA. The chain joins TRBV7-2 to TRBJ2-2; TRBD2 agrees with 11 junctional bases. Sequenced: PBMCs or a T cell subset sorted from them (not recorded which). The receptor comes from an adult woman who had mild COVID-19 (a few samples of this study predate the infection). The sample titles of this study are shuffled in the database, so cell type and time point are left out; the donor was told from shared clones. This receptor has the CDR3 CASSFSGGAITGELFF. The DNA sequence follows: TGTGCCAGCAGCTTTAGCGGGGGGGCTATCACCGGGGAGCTGTTTTTT.